The T cell receptor (beta chain) described here comes from a study of T cell repertoires in cytomegalovirus infection. Trimming pared 1 base from V and 13 bases from J, leaving 17 bases between. The germline CDR1 and CDR2 sequences are SGHTA and FQGNSA. This CDR3 has 13 amino acids. Of note for this clonotype: Its antigen remains unknown.

Each CDR3 protein is one row after TCRdb ran MiXCR on the reads. The sample records 450,000 to 550,000 distinct CDR3 sequences, about two fifths being singletons. The source is a human donor in good health (CMV status not recorded). Some clones in this sample may be carry-over from other donors' samples. The sequenced sample was cultured PBMCs, obtained from culture after CMV antigen stimulation. The V call is TRBV7-2, the J call TRBJ2-7; possibly TRBD2 for D (5 bases). The CDR3 DNA reads TGTGCCAGCAGCTTAGGAGGGCGTGACACAGCTTACTTC. Residues: CASSLGGRDTAYF. Variable domain in full (rest from reference TRBV7-2 and TRBJ2-7): GAGVSQSPSNKVTEKGKDVELRCDPISGHTALYWYRQSLGQGLEFLIYFQGNSAPDKSGLPSDRFSAERTGGSVSTLTIQRTQQEDSAVYLCASSLGGRDTAYFGPGTRLTVT.